A selection of T cell receptor beta chains follows, all from one sample in a study of control samples from healthy donors and cancer patients. The method was immunoSEQ multiplex PCR; TCRdb's version includes in-frame clones alone and lacks a portion of them. Here the sample spans tens of thousands of clones, about nine tenths being singletons. The sequenced sample consisted of blood. Receptor source: a man aged 25 to 40 in good health. Each CDR3 is given with its conserved first and last residue. Each record gives: V gene, J gene, CDR3 protein.

TRBV7-2,TRBJ1-6,CASSSRTGNSNSPLHF
TRBV7-2,TRBJ2-5,CASSFPGRQETQYF
TRBV3-1/TRBV3-2,TRBJ2-7,CASRNQGTYEQYF
TRBV10-3,TRBJ1-1,CAIRTGVTEAFF
TRBV27,TRBJ2-5,CASSPRLATAQYF
TRBV7-6,TRBJ2-4,CASSSTFSGAKNIQYF
TRBV30,TRBJ1-2,CAWSRRGSRGGYTF
TRBV24-1,TRBJ1-1,CATHSGVKNTEAFF
TRBV7-2,TRBJ2-4,CASSFRTEVPLAKNIQYF
TRBV4-1,TRBJ1-2,CASSQDDRRGRGYTF
TRBV21-1,TRBJ2-1,CASSKGKSHPGARNEQFF
TRBV7-9,TRBJ2-7,CASSRGGYEQYF
TRBV6-1,TRBJ2-7,CASSHSYEQYF
TRBV3-1/TRBV3-2,TRBJ2-2,CASSQGTTSGPGELFF
TRBV15,TRBJ2-1,CATSREGISGGLYNEQFF
TRBV15,TRBJ2-5,CATSRDEGQETQYF
TRBV4-1,TRBJ2-7,CASSQEGNRGRYEQYF
TRBV19,TRBJ2-2,CASRMRRGDTGELFF
TRBV7-2,TRBJ1-6,CASSERYRDSPLHF
TRBV5-1,TRBJ2-5,CASSFKETQYF
TRBV6-6,TRBJ2-7,CASSPRDKYEQYF
TRBV5-8,TRBJ2-3,CASSLDISSTDTQYF
TRBV19,TRBJ2-3,CASSMTSGRVVDTQYF
TRBV7-2,TRBJ2-7,CASSFWGAGYEQYF
TRBV29-1,TRBJ2-3,CSVEILANTQYF
TRBV9,TRBJ2-1,CAGSARLAPGAHNEQFF
TRBV6-1,TRBJ1-5,CASSEPTTGVQPQHF
TRBV25-1,TRBJ1-2,CASTTDAYGYTF
TRBV7-9,TRBJ1-5,CASSFVESNQPQHF
TRBV11-2,TRBJ1-3,CASSLDRNTIYF
TRBV7-3,TRBJ2-6,CASSGGQLGWANVLTF
TRBV18,TRBJ2-1,CASSPPGTLTISYNEQFF
TRBV15,TRBJ1-5,CATSRDLYSNQPQHF
TRBV25-1,TRBJ2-5,CASSEGAGPQETQYF
TRBV11-2,TRBJ2-2,CASSLLTGLAGTGELFF
TRBV6-5,TRBJ1-2,CASSYSRGELYGYTF